Below, one T cell receptor (beta chain) is given with its context. The antigen is unknown. The data belong to a study of CD8 T cells in ankylosing spondylitis. For TCR beta, libraries came from quantitative 5'-RACE with molecular barcodes. Each CDR3 protein gets one entry after TCRdb re-called the 5' RACE reads with MiXCR. The sample includes some 340,000 distinct CDR3 sequences, under 15% of them seen just once. Points from the study as a whole: Matched ankylosing spondylitis synovial fluid reportedly contained a significantly enriched population of disease-linked clones.

Specimen: blood, either unsorted or a sorted T cell fraction (not recorded which). The TCR originated in a male donor with ankylosing spondylitis or in good health (not recorded which).

This CDR3 is CASSDRTWISTDTQYF. CDR3 sequence (DNA): TGTGCCAGCAGTGACCGGACTTGGATATCAACAGATACGCAGTATTTT. The V and J genes are TRBV6-1 and TRBJ2-3; a weak D match, TRBD2 (5 bases). The V gene's germline CDR1 is MNHNS and CDR2 SASEGT. Trimming took 3 bases from V and 3 from J, leaving 16 bases between them. CDR3 size: 16 residues.